These T cell receptor beta chains were read from a single sample in a study of T-cell reconstitution after alpha-beta-depleted transplantation in children. TCRdb re-called the PCR reads through MiXCR, storing one row per CDR3 protein. The table includes about a million distinct CDR3 sequences, around 30% detected once. The starting material was PBMCs, mostly from graft donor cells, obtained 360 days after TCRalphabeta/CD19-depleted stem cell transplant. The receptors come from a boy in the first two years of life who had a stem cell transplant for SCID, so the T cells may come from the graft donor. Both conserved end residues are part of each CDR3.

j_gene | v_gene | CDR3aa
TRBJ2-7 | TRBV5-1 | CASSPTSVEQYF
TRBJ2-5 | TRBV5-5 | CASSLWARVGETQYF
TRBJ2-1 | TRBV12-3/TRBV12-4 | CASRVADLNEQFF
TRBJ2-1 | TRBV4-1 | CASSQPALFPEQFF
TRBJ1-1 | TRBV6-5 | CASSYSGVMNTEAFF
TRBJ2-1 | TRBV27 | CASSKQGNPYNEQFF
TRBJ1-1 | TRBV12-3/TRBV12-4 | CASSYGTGTLEPTEAFF
TRBJ2-3 | TRBV7-8 | CASSLGAGDPDTQYF
TRBJ2-1 | TRBV29-1 | CSSGRGGGYNEQFF
TRBJ2-3 | TRBV7-9 | CASSRPYRAPRDF
TRBJ2-7 | TRBV12-3/TRBV12-4 | CASSLGAGRSYEQYF
TRBJ2-1 | TRBV5-1 | CASSFRDRQPNEQFF
TRBJ2-1 | TRBV9 | CASSASLWGNSYNEQFF
TRBJ2-5 | TRBV29-1 | CSVGFGTPYQETQYF
TRBJ1-5 | TRBV2 | CASSVDSSNQPQHF
TRBJ2-5 | TRBV29-1 | CSVGGETQYF
TRBJ2-3 | TRBV10-3 | CAIRPGLAGGTDTQYF
TRBJ2-5 | TRBV29-1 | CSVRRGYQETQYF
TRBJ2-7 | TRBV7-2 | CASSLDRGTAYEQYF
TRBJ2-3 | TRBV5-1 | CASSLGTGGLTATDTQYF
TRBJ2-2 | TRBV9 | CASSVLEVRDTGELFF
TRBJ2-3 | TRBV7-7 | CASLDSNGTDTQYF
TRBJ2-3 | TRBV18 | CASSPEDSYTDTQYF
TRBJ1-2 | TRBV11-1 | CASTERTGPNYGYTF
TRBJ2-5 | TRBV18 | CASLRRQGLAGRETQYF
TRBJ2-2 | TRBV10-3 | CAISDSGQGAAGELFF
TRBJ1-3 | TRBV7-9 | CASSPGQGASGNTIYF
TRBJ2-3 | TRBV28 | CASRPRSPYTQYF
TRBJ2-1 | TRBV6-4 | CASRWTSGGAGSYNEQFF